The 12 T cell receptor beta chains below all came from one sample that was sequenced in a study of shared clonotypes between healthy human individuals. Profiling relied on immunoSEQ multiplex PCR, and the TCRdb table lists in-frame clones only, not all of them. The sample lists about 660,000 clones; around two thirds were seen once. What was sequenced was memory CD4+ T cells sorted from blood. As to subset: CD45RA-negative fraction. These receptors all stem from a woman aged 30 to 39 in good health.

This chain connects TRBV12-5 to TRBJ2-3; D is unresolved. V gave up 4 bases and J gave up 5 bases, with 10 bases separating them. The CDR3 has 13 residues. Looked up from germline, CDR1 is LGHNT and CDR2 is FRNRAP. The CDR3 protein is CASGSLAEDTQYF. The CDR3 region has the DNA TGTGCTAGTGGTTCCCTCGCAGAAGATACGCAGTATTTT.

The chain combines TRBV19 with TRBJ2-5, with TRBD1 matching 7 bases. Trimming cost V 6 bases and J 2 bases; bases outside gene matches: 6. The CDR3 consists of 14 residues. The V gene's germline CDR1 is LNHDA and CDR2 SQIVND (reference sequence). For the CDR3, the DNA is TGTGCCAGTAGCCGGACAGGAGCACAAGAGACCCAGTACTTC. Amino acids: CASSRTGAQETQYF. The entire variable domain, with the rest obtained from reference TRBV19 and TRBJ2-5, is as follows: DGGITQSPKYLFRKEGQNVTLSCEQNLNHDAMYWYRQDPGQGLRLIYYSQIVNDFQKGDIAEGYSVSREKKESFPLTVTSAQKNPTAFYLCASSRTGAQETQYFGPGTRLLVL.

This clone was observed a few times. The CDR3 protein is CASSQYSSGANVLTF. CDR3 sequence (DNA): TGTGCCAGCAGTCAATACAGCTCTGGGGCCAACGTCCTGACTTTC. The V and J genes are TRBV28 and TRBJ2-6; D not resolved. V gave up 5 bases and J gave up 0 bases, with 8 bases separating them. This CDR3 comprises 15 residues. In germline, CDR1 is MDHEN, CDR2 SYDVKM.

This clone was counted a few times. The gene calls are TRBV28 and TRBJ1-2; 10 bases fit TRBD1. V was pared by 7 bases and J by 8 bases, with 13 bases of the junction left unmatched. Germline CDR1 is MDHEN and CDR2 is SYDVKM. The CDR3 sequence is 15 residues long. The CDR3 loop is CASIARDRGGLGYTF. The CDR3 DNA is TGTGCCAGCATCGCCCGGGACAGGGGAGGACTCGGCTACACCTTC.

The chain combines TRBV5-1 with TRBJ2-7, with 11 bases identical to TRBD2. With 5 bases clipped from V and 6 bases from J, the junction kept 4 bases outside the gene matches. Germline CDR1 SGHRS, CDR2 YFSETQ. The CDR3 runs 13 residues. In DNA, the CDR3 is TGCGCCAGCAGACTAGCGGGAGTAGGCGAGCAGTACTTC. The encoded protein is CASRLAGVGEQYF.

This chain links TRBV9 with TRBJ1-5; 9 positions agree with TRBD1. The germline V gene encodes CDR1 SGDLS and CDR2 YYNGEE. CDR3 length: 15 residues. V shed 3 bases and J 1 base; nucleotides not matched to a gene: 2. CDR3: CASSAGTGSNQPQHF. The CDR3 DNA is TGTGCCAGCAGCGCCGGGACAGGGAGCAATCAGCCCCAGCATTTT.

The rearrangement links TRBV7-6 to TRBJ1-3, with a possible D match to TRBD1 (6 bases). Trimming pared 5 bases from V and 0 bases from J, leaving 14 bases between. Germline loops: CDR1 SGHVS, CDR2 FNYEAQ. CDR3 length equals 16 residues. The CDR3: CASSPGQIASGNTIYF. For the CDR3, the DNA is TGTGCCAGCAGCCCGGGACAAATTGCCTCTGGAAACACCATATATTTT.

The CDR3 here is CASSTLLASTGELFF. The CDR3 nucleotides are TGTGCCAGCAGCACACTCTTAGCGAGCACCGGGGAGCTGTTTTTT. The V and J genes are TRBV5-6 and TRBJ2-2; TRBD2 might be the D (5 bases). CDR3 size: 15 residues. Germline-derived CDR1 and CDR2 are SGHDT and YYEEEE. Deletions cut 4 bases from V and 4 bases from J, with 14 bases between. Variable domain in full (rest from reference TRBV5-6 and TRBJ2-2): DAGVTQSPTHLIKTRGQQVTLRCSPKSGHDTVSWYQQALGQGPQFIFQYYEEEERQRGNFPDRFSGHQFPNYSSELNVNALLLGDSALYLCASSTLLASTGELFFGEGSRLTVL.

The chain combines TRBV28 with TRBJ1-3; D gene ambiguous. From germline, CDR1 is MDHEN and CDR2 SYDVKM. CDR3 length: 13 residues. Deletions cut 5 bases from V and 7 bases from J, with 12 bases between. CDR3 DNA sequence: TGTGCCAGCAGTCCCCCCCCGCTGAACACCATATATTTT. It yields the protein CASSPPPLNTIYF. Looking up the rest from reference TRBV28 and TRBJ1-3 gives the full variable domain: DVKVTQSSRYLVKRTGEKVFLECVQDMDHENMFWYRQDPGLGLRLIYFSYDVKMKEKGDIPEGYSVSREKKERFSLILESASTNQTSMYLCASSPPPLNTIYFGEGSWLTVV.

The V call is TRBV10-1, the J call TRBJ2-7; D is unresolved. The CDR3 has 12 residues. CDR1 is WNHNN, CDR2 SYGVQD, per germline (reference sequence). Between the trimmed V and J ends, which lost 5 bases and 5 bases, there was a span of 10 bases. DNA of the CDR3: TGCGCCAGCAGTCCTAATGCCAACGAGCAGTACTTC. Translation: CASSPNANEQYF.

The rearrangement uses TRBV4-2 and TRBJ2-2, with TRBD2 matching over 13 bases. Losses at the gene ends were 1 base for V and 7 bases for J; bases not matched to a gene: 9. Germline V gene lookup returns CDR1 LGHNA and CDR2 YNFKEQ. The CDR3 loop spans 18 amino acids. CDR3 loop: CASSQGTSGGRYIGELFF. DNA of the CDR3: TGTGCCAGCAGCCAAGGGACTAGCGGGGGCCGTTACATCGGGGAGCTGTTTTTT.

V gene TRBV2 combines with J gene TRBJ2-5; perhaps TRBD2 as D (5 bases). This CDR3 has 13 residues. Germline loops: CDR1 SNHLY, CDR2 FYNNEI. The V end lost 6 bases, the J end lost 5 bases, and 13 bases lay between the germline ends. CDR3 residues: CASRFHPGETQYF. Written as DNA, the CDR3 is TGTGCCAGCAGATTTCACCCGGGGGAGACCCAGTACTTC.